Listed below are T cell receptor beta chains from one sample, sequenced in a study of cytomegalovirus exposure and HLA in healthy donors. TCRdb keeps only in-frame clones here, not all; method: immunoSEQ multiplex PCR. This table has approximately 190,000 clones, around 86% appearing once. Sample: PBMCs. All receptors derive from a man aged 25 to 45 in good health and CMV-seronegative. Both conserved end residues are trimmed from each CDR3. Clone size is stated in some rows and not others, as once, few, many or a class when expanded.

cdr3_aa | v_call | clone_size | j_call
ATTSRETGRSTEAF | TRBV19 | . | TRBJ1-1
ASEGTGELF | TRBV2 | . | TRBJ2-2
ASSPRSGSSYNEQF | TRBV5-6 | once | TRBJ2-1
ASSTKTGFGSYNSPLH | TRBV28 | . | TRBJ1-6
ASSKGGDADTQY | TRBV2 | . | TRBJ2-3
ASSSGRGWTEAF | TRBV28 | . | TRBJ1-1
ASSGQLNTEAF | TRBV6-1 | few | TRBJ1-1
ASRRGRLSYEQY | TRBV5-6 | . | TRBJ2-7
ASTSGGTEAF | TRBV27 | . | TRBJ1-1
ASSPDRSFSYEQY | TRBV5-1 | . | TRBJ2-7
ASSVRGNTGELF | TRBV19 | . | TRBJ2-2
ASSLVLAGGTGELF | TRBV11-2 | . | TRBJ2-2
ASSYSGADNEQF | TRBV6-5 | . | TRBJ2-1
ASSHTVSSYEQY | TRBV5-8 | . | TRBJ2-7
ASSPAGRSSYNEQF | TRBV18 | . | TRBJ2-1
ASSRQGVSGGNTIY | TRBV14 | once | TRBJ1-3
ASRRRTGEVLT | TRBV2 | . | TRBJ2-6
ASSRTSGGAGDTQY | TRBV7-9 | . | TRBJ2-3
SSWGADTQY | TRBV29-1 | once | TRBJ2-3
ASTSGTVNSPLH | TRBV9 | . | TRBJ1-6
ASSPTGDYGYT | TRBV5-1 | . | TRBJ1-2
ASSPGDRTYNEQF | TRBV5-1 | . | TRBJ2-1
ASRMTASYEQY | TRBV6-1 | few | TRBJ2-7
ASSQPGTGASEQY | TRBV4-1 | once | TRBJ2-7
ASSLRQGMQGYT | TRBV27 | . | TRBJ1-2
ASSLRLHTDTQY | TRBV28 | . | TRBJ2-3
ASSLVLSAGGGDEQY | TRBV7-9 | . | TRBJ2-7
ASSGPTGLEPEH | TRBV6-5 | . | TRBJ1-5
ASSGLLAGAQETQY | TRBV2 | . | TRBJ2-5
AWRGKQGANTEAF | TRBV30 | . | TRBJ1-1
ASSLRQGMGGYT | TRBV28 | . | TRBJ1-2
ASRPTRVWANVLT | TRBV7-9 | few | TRBJ2-6